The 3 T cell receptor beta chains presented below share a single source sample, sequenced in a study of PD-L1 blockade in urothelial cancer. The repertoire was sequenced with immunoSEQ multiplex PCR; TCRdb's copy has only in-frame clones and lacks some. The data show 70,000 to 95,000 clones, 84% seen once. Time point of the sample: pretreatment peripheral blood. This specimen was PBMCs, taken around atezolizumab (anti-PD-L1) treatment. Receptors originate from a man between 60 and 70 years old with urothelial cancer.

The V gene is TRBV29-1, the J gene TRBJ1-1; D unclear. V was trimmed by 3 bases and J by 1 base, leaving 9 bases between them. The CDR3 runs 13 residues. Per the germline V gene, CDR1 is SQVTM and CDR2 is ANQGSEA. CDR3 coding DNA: TGCAGCGTTGAGGCCATCTCGAACACTGAAGCTTTCTTT. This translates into CSVEAISNTEAFF.

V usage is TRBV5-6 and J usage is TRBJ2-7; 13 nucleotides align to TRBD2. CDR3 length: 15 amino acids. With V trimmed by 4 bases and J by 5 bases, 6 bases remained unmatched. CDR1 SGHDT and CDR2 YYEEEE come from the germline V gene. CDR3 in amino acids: CASSPQGLAGNEQYF. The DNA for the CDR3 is TGTGCCAGCAGCCCCCAGGGACTAGCGGGGAACGAGCAGTACTTC.

The CDR3 nucleotides read TGTGCCAGTAGTATAGATCTTATCGGGCACAGGGGCCTTCAGCCCCAGCATTTT. Translating it yields CASSIDLIGHRGLQPQHF. The chain joins TRBV19 to TRBJ1-5; 7 bases line up with TRBD1. The J segment lost 6 bases and the V segment lost 0 bases, leaving 14 bases of the junction unmatched. The CDR3 is 18 residues long. Germline CDR1 LNHDA, CDR2 SQIVND (reference sequence).